What follows is one T cell receptor (beta chain) and its context. The sample holds a few counts of this clone. Its antigen is currently not known. The sample holds no much larger clone one base away, and base qualities are not on file. Each donor gave one peripheral blood draw, averaging approximately 120 mL, which was collected into heparinised tubes. Using a panel that included CD45RO, CCR7, CD25, CD127, CD95 and CD27, naive, central memory, regulatory and stem cell-like memory CD4+ T cells were sorted on a BD FACSAria II. Every sorted population had a purity above 95%. PBMCs were isolated immediately by Lymphoprep density gradient centrifugation and stained directly without culture. So that batch effects would be minimized, each experiment stained and sorted samples in pairs, pairing one healthy donor with one patient. All of the isolated RNA was reverse transcribed with the High Capacity cDNA Reverse Transcription Kit, so expressed TCRB transcripts were sequenced. Deep immunoSEQ sequencing was applied to naive, central memory and regulatory T cell samples, giving an average of roughly 3.6 million total reads per sample. Sorted cells were lysed in RLT buffer, and RNA was extracted using DNase-treated RNeasy Micro or Mini kits according to cell number. Each cell subset was processed separately to prevent cross-contamination, with patient and healthy donor samples processed together. TCRB sequences were amplified from cDNA with the immunoSEQ multiplex PCR, producing 87-bp fragments spanning the CDR3 region. Sequencing of the amplicons was performed on the Illumina HiSeq platform. On the study's bioinformatics: PCR bias was computationally corrected using synthetic template baselines, reads within Hamming distance 2 were collapsed, and singletons that could not be merged were discarded. Reads were aligned against IMGT to assign V, D and J genes, CDR3 length and insertions or deletions at six rearrangement sites. Within each subset, clonotype counts were normalized to the number of sorted cells before true diversity and Gini coefficients were calculated with the tcR R package. The overlap coefficient, calculated on TCRB nucleotide sequences, was used to quantify repertoire sharing. TCRdb obtained this table from immuneACCESS and retained in-frame rearrangements with V and J assigned. These tables miss some clones; where compared with another copy, unresolved V genes account for less than half of the shortfall, and the remainder is unexplained. That table furnishes V, J and clone size, whereas the DNA furnished D and trimming. The sample table holds over 150,000 clones, of which around 8.5% were seen once. The top ten hold 0.65% of the sample.

The sample is drawn from a study of beta chain features in type 1 diabetes (dated by TCRdb to the late 2010s). Looking at the study overall: Patients and healthy donors did not differ in mean age, gender distribution, total cell number or subset yield. A total of just under 110,000,000 sorted cells were examined across all samples, and RNA yield correlated strongly with the number of cells per subset. In the study, recently diagnosed type 1 diabetes patients and matched healthy donors were compared on the TCRB repertoires of their sorted circulating CD4+ T cell subsets. Naive and central memory subsets were obtained from all 28 donors, but regulatory and stem cell-like memory subsets were isolated from only 8 patients and roughly 8 healthy donors. Paper-wide results and their limitations: Because the HLA sub-analyses included only small numbers of individuals, any influence of HLA type on TCRB rearrangement was left unresolved. Because cDNA rather than genomic DNA was sequenced, highly expressing activated cells could have been over-represented, although no difference in activation and CD3 levels was found between groups. PCR might favor shorter templates, but patient and control samples were amplified and corrected together, so any skew would affect both groups equally. In all four CD4+ subsets, TCRB CDR3 length was moderately but significantly shorter in type 1 diabetes patients. Patients with type 1 diabetes made fewer insertions and deleted more nucleotides at VDJ recombination sites, implying thymic rearrangement abnormalities. The naive, central memory and regulatory TCRB repertoires appeared to resemble one another more closely among patients than among healthy donors.

The V end loses 0 bases and the J end loses 2 bases, and a stretch of 11 bases separates them. The germline V gene yields SGHTA for CDR1 and FQGNSA for CDR2. CDR3 length: 15 amino acids, cysteine to phenylalanine. Kept here is only the CDR3 DNA, which spans 45 bases and is read in frame from base 1. Material for sequencing was central memory CD4+ T cells from blood. The source of this sequence is a man aged 18-30 years in good health. The chain is assembled from TRBV7-2 and TRBJ2-7; possibly the D gene is TRBD1, per 5 matching bases. In nucleotide form, the sequence is TGTGCCAGCAGCTTAGCGCCACAGGCTACCTACGAGCAGTACTTC. It translates as CASSLAPQATYEQYF.